The rows below give T cell receptor beta chains drawn from one sample of a study of CD8 T cells in ankylosing spondylitis. TCRdb processed the 5' RACE reads anew with MiXCR; each CDR3 protein has one entry. The sample has about 840,000 distinct CDR3 sequences, approximately 12% seen once. Input material: blood, either unsorted or a sorted T cell fraction (not recorded which). The receptors were sampled from a male donor with ankylosing spondylitis. The CDR3 runs from the conserved cysteine through the conserved F or W. Fields, in order: V gene, J gene, D gene, clone size, CDR3 protein, CDR3 DNA. The D gene is left open where the match is weak. Clone size is not always given. Where it is, it says once, few, many or a class for expanded clones.

V: TRBV7-2; J: TRBJ1-1; D: -; size: few; CDR3: CASSYLDTYTEAFF; DNA: TGTGCCAGCAGCTACTTGGACACGTACACTGAAGCTTTCTTT
V: TRBV6-1; J: TRBJ2-3; D: -; size: -; CDR3: CASSLTGSGDTQYF; DNA: TGTGCCAGCAGTCTGACGGGTTCGGGGGATACGCAGTATTTT
V: TRBV10-3; J: TRBJ2-7; D: -; size: -; CDR3: CAISPRGPYEQYF; DNA: TGTGCCATCAGTCCCCGGGGCCCCTACGAGCAGTACTTC
V: TRBV20-1; J: TRBJ1-4; D: -; size: -; CDR3: CSARLIGSINEKLFF; DNA: TGCAGTGCTAGATTGATTGGCAGTATAAATGAAAAACTGTTTTTT
V: TRBV20-1; J: TRBJ1-5; D: TRBD1; size: few; CDR3: CSARDFPGRQGWNQPQHF; DNA: TGCAGTGCTAGAGACTTCCCGGGGAGACAGGGATGGAATCAGCCCCAGCATTTT
V: TRBV12-3/TRBV12-4; J: TRBJ1-1; D: -; size: many; CDR3: CASSIRANTEAFF; DNA: TGTGCCAGCAGCATCAGGGCGAACACTGAAGCTTTCTTT
V: TRBV7-2; J: TRBJ1-2; D: TRBD1; size: -; CDR3: CASSSTGGPGGYTF; DNA: TGTGCCAGCAGCTCGACAGGGGGCCCAGGTGGCTACACCTTC
V: TRBV28; J: TRBJ2-1; D: -; size: few; CDR3: CASLTHSYNEQFF; DNA: TGTGCCAGCCTCACTCACTCCTACAATGAGCAGTTCTTC
V: TRBV7-8; J: TRBJ1-2; D: -; size: many; CDR3: CASSLETSGNLVGYTF; DNA: TGTGCCAGCAGCTTAGAAACGTCAGGGAACTTGGTCGGCTACACCTTC
V: TRBV18; J: TRBJ1-1; D: -; size: few; CDR3: CASSKDRVTEAFF; DNA: TGTGCCAGCTCTAAGGACCGTGTCACTGAAGCTTTCTTT
V: TRBV5-1; J: TRBJ1-2; D: -; size: -; CDR3: CASSLGGALGYGYTF; DNA: TGCGCCAGCAGCTTGGGGGGCGCGCTAGGCTATGGCTACACCTTC
V: TRBV5-1; J: TRBJ1-2; D: -; size: many; CDR3: CASSRLTTANYGYTF; DNA: TGCGCCAGCAGCCGACTAACGACAGCTAACTATGGCTACACCTTC
V: TRBV20-1; J: TRBJ1-2; D: TRBD1; size: -; CDR3: CSAGTGPPYGYTF; DNA: TGCAGTGCGGGGACAGGACCACCGTATGGCTACACCTTC
V: TRBV5-1; J: TRBJ2-3; D: -; size: -; CDR3: CASSLPRGGASTDTQYF; DNA: TGCGCCAGCAGCTTGCCCAGGGGGGGTGCTAGCACAGATACGCAGTATTTT